These 2 T cell receptor beta chains came from one sample sequenced in a study of OX40 agonist ivuxolimab in advanced cancers. Assay: immunoSEQ multiplex PCR; the TCRdb copy retains only in-frame clones and omits some. This table holds about 70,000 clones, 75% to 85% found once. This specimen consisted of CD4+ or CD8+ T cells sorted from blood, obtained in a trial of the OX40 agonist ivuxolimab. The receptors shown here come from an adult with an advanced solid tumor such as melanoma, head and neck, liver or kidney cancer.

The gene calls are TRBV7-8 and TRBJ2-5; D perhaps matches TRBD2 (5 bases). V lost 5 bases to trimming and J lost 5 bases, with 24 bases between them. The CDR3 has 17 amino acids. Germline loops: CDR1 SGHVS, CDR2 FQNEAQ. CDR3 in amino acids: CASSLGLTGSGLETQYF. CDR3 DNA sequence: TGTGCCAGCAGCCTCGGACTCACGGGGAGTGGTTTGGAGACCCAGTACTTC. Combining the CDR3 with reference TRBV7-8 and TRBJ2-5 gives the whole variable domain GAGVSQSPRYKVAKRGQDVALRCDPISGHVSLFWYQQALGQGPEFLTYFQNEAQLDKSGLPSDRFFAERPEGSVSTLKIQRTQQEDSAVYLCASSLGLTGSGLETQYFGPGTRLLVL.

This rearrangement joins TRBV7-2 to TRBJ2-5; D is uncertain. Trimming took 8 bases from V and 5 from J, leaving 12 bases between them. The CDR3 runs to 12 residues. Per the germline V gene, CDR1 is SGHTA and CDR2 is FQGNSA. CDR3 nucleotides: TGTGCCAGCGCGCATGGTAGCGAGACCCAGTACTTC. It is translated as CASAHGSETQYF.